These T cell receptor beta chains were read from a single sample in a study of beta chain features in type 1 diabetes. The assay was immunoSEQ multiplex PCR, and TCRdb's table has in-frame clones only and misses some. Among 850,000 to 900,000 clones listed, 15% to 20% were seen once. What was sequenced was naive CD4+ T cells from blood. These receptors were collected from a woman between 18 and 30 years old in good health. CDR3s leave out the opening cysteine and the closing phenylalanine or tryptophan. Some rows have no size entry. The others give once, few or many, or a class for an expanded clone.

>TRBV7-2|TRBJ2-1|few
ASSFRGSSYNEQF
>TRBV6-1|TRBJ2-3|few
ASSEAGLAGVWRDTQY
>TRBV5-1|TRBJ2-1|.
ASTIGLAGYNEQF
>TRBV5-1|TRBJ2-4|.
ASSLGPAKNIQY
>TRBV7-2|TRBJ2-5|.
ASSLASGSETQY
>TRBV5-4|TRBJ2-7|few
ASSLTGGGYEQY
>TRBV28|TRBJ2-1|.
ASRIYNEQF
>TRBV6-5|TRBJ1-2|few
ASSYTDKNYGYT
>TRBV10-3|TRBJ1-2|.
AISESSGRGYGYT
>TRBV6-5|TRBJ2-5|.
ASREVLARETQY
>TRBV5-1|TRBJ2-1|.
ASSFRDEQF
>TRBV7-9|TRBJ2-1|few
ASSQILGEQF
>TRBV5-1|TRBJ1-5|.
ASSPSGDSYQPQH
>TRBV7-8|TRBJ2-5|few
ASSFPTSGRAWSQETQY
>TRBV6-5|TRBJ2-3|.
ASSYSTTGFADTQY
>TRBV7-9|TRBJ2-1|few
ASRPYPRLAGVWNEQF
>TRBV6-6|TRBJ2-7|few
ASSDESGVVYEQY
>TRBV27|TRBJ1-5|.
ASSSHATDRGGQPQH
>TRBV29-1|TRBJ2-1|.
SVLGQGSSYNEQF
>TRBV6-5|TRBJ2-2|.
ASSYGTGPNTGELF
>TRBV28|TRBJ1-5|few
ASSIPGEGGYQPQH
>TRBV9|TRBJ2-7|.
ASSVGGDSYEQY
>TRBV7-2|TRBJ2-7|few
ASSLQVGREQY
>TRBV5-6|TRBJ2-1|.
ASSLLAGVSPYNEQF
>TRBV5-4|TRBJ2-7|.
ASSLGTGHYEQY
>TRBV7-9|TRBJ2-7|few
ASSLFEHEQY
>TRBV5-4|TRBJ2-7|few
ASSLSAGSEEQY
>TRBV6-1|TRBJ1-5|few
ASSEMTGSNQPQH
>TRBV2|TRBJ2-5|.
ASSRTEYQETQY
>TRBV7-8|TRBJ1-2|few
ASSPRTGANYGYT